This T cell receptor beta chain was observed in a study of cytomegalovirus exposure and HLA in healthy donors. 13 Jbeta primers and 60 Vbeta primers were used for the PCR. Produced via immunoSEQ multiplex PCR; TCRdb's table is partial and in-frame only. The table shows around 65,000 clones, with around 86% occurring only once. Worth noting for this clone: The antigen remains undetermined.

Study findings and constraints: Later on, an analysis found that several of the most significant clusters appeared to be linked to common viral pathogens, which included parvovirus B19. HLA alleles showed associations with some 17,000 TCR beta sequences in a later analysis, at a 0.05 false discovery rate. Across donors, most TCRs were seen rarely, yet some public ones were widespread.

The CDR3 runs to 14 residues. V lost 5 bases to trimming and J lost 1 base; unmatched junction nucleotides: 1. Per the germline V gene, CDR1 is MNHEY and CDR2 is SVGAGI. This clonotype originated in a female donor in good health and CMV-seronegative. Sequenced: PBMCs. This chain uses TRBV6-5 with TRBJ2-3; the match to TRBD2 covers 9 bases. CDR3 sequence reads: CASSGTSRTDTQYF. In nucleotides, the CDR3 is TGTGCCAGCAGTGGGACTAGCCGCACAGATACGCAGTATTTT.